Below, 7 T cell receptor beta chains from the same sample are listed, as sequenced in a study of CD8+CD57+ T cells in acquired aplastic anemia. Genomic DNA templated the TCR beta VDJ and CDR3 profiling. TCRdb reanalysed the reads using MiXCR and keeps one entry per CDR3 protein. The sample includes approximately 300,000 distinct CDR3 sequences, under 60% seen only once; the top ten take 1% to 1.5%. In patients chosen for sequencing, flow cytometry had shown CD8+CD57+ cell expansion. Sequences were obtained from sorted CD4+, CD8+, or CD8+CD57+ T cells (not recorded which) from PBMCs. The receptors shown here come from a human donor with aplastic anemia.

This clonotype was observed at least ten times. V gene TRBV7-3 combines with J gene TRBJ2-3; D possibly uses TRBD1 or TRBD2 (6 bases each). The CDR3 sequence is 17 residues long. Germline-derived CDR1 and CDR2 are SGHTA and FQGTGA. V lost 1 base and J lost 6, with 20 bases in between. CDR3 residues: CASSLRVKGGLTDTQYF. The CDR3 DNA follows: TGTGCCAGCAGCTTAAGAGTTAAAGGGGGGCTGACGGATACGCAGTATTTT.

This sequence joins TRBV15 and TRBJ2-3, with D possibly TRBD2 on 6 matching bases. The CDR3 sequence is 13 residues long. V was cut by 9 bases and J by 5 bases, with 15 bases left in between. In germline, CDR1 is LNHNV, CDR2 YYDKDF (reference sequence). Here the CDR3 DNA reads TGTGCCACGGTATCGGGACTCAAAGATACGCAGTATTTT. Protein: CATVSGLKDTQYF.

This sequence joins TRBV13 and TRBJ1-6; 7 nucleotides agree with TRBD1. Germline CDR1 and CDR2: PRHDT and FYEKMQ (reference sequence). V gave up 5 bases and J gave up 9 bases; unmatched junction bases: 10. The length of the CDR3 is 15 residues. The DNA of the CDR3 is TGTGCCAGCAGCATGACAGGGTCCTCTTTTTCACCCCTCCACTTT. This translates into CASSMTGSSFSPLHF.

This clonotype was counted at least ten times. V gene TRBV7-9 combines with J gene TRBJ2-7; the D gene is possibly TRBD1 (6 bases). Germline CDR1 SEHNR, CDR2 FQNEAQ (reference sequence). CDR3 length equals 14 residues. V was shortened by 5 bases and J by 6 bases, with 17 bases between the two germline ends. The CDR3 DNA reads TGTGCCAGCAGCGAGGGCAGGGGTTCAGGCGAGCAGTACTTC. This encodes CASSEGRGSGEQYF.

To note about this clonotype: The junction departs from germline at one end; a sequencing error may be responsible. The chain employs TRBV7-2 and TRBJ1-1; unclear D gene. The CDR3 contains 13 residues. In germline, CDR1 is SGHTA, CDR2 FQGNSA. The CDR3 bases are TGTGCCAGCGGCTTAGTCCTACAGACTGAAGCTTTCTTT. Protein sequence: CASGLVLQTEAFF.

The rearrangement links TRBV15 to TRBJ2-1; 9 nucleotides agree with TRBD1. With 4 bases clipped from V and 8 bases from J, the junction kept 12 bases outside the gene matches. This CDR3 has 16 amino acids. The germline CDR1 and CDR2 sequences are LNHNV and YYDKDF (reference sequence). The CDR3 loop reads CATSNMGQGDGHEQFF. The DNA of the CDR3 is TGTGCCACCAGCAATATGGGACAGGGAGACGGCCATGAGCAGTTCTTC.

This clonotype was seen repeatedly, ten times or more. One junction end does not reproduce the germline sequence, and a read error may be involved. The J gene is TRBJ1-1, the V gene TRBV7-8; D remains ambiguous. Germline V gives CDR1 SGHVS, CDR2 FQNEAQ. There are 13 residues in the CDR3. CDR3: CASGLQKNTEAFF. The CDR3 DNA sequence: TGTGCCAGCGGCTTACAGAAGAACACTGAAGCTTTCTTT.